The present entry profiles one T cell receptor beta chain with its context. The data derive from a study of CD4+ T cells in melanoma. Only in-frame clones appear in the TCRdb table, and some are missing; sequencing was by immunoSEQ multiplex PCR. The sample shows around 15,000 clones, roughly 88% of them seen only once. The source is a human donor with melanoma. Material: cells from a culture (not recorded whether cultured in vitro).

The CDR3 protein is CASSFLLAGDTEAFF. The CDR3 bases are TGTGCCAGCAGTTTTCTCTTAGCAGGAGACACTGAAGCTTTCTTT. The chain carries TRBV6-6 and TRBJ1-1; D unresolved. CDR1 is MNHNY, CDR2 SVGAGI, per germline (reference sequence). The CDR3 totals 15 residues. V lost 4 bases, J lost 3 bases, and 15 bases lay in between.